These 17 T cell receptor beta chains were all obtained from the same sample, sequenced in a study of beta chain features in type 1 diabetes. Sequencing targeted expressed TCRB transcripts, as all isolated RNA had been reverse transcribed. Profiled with immunoSEQ multiplex PCR; TCRdb holds only in-frame clones, not every one. This table holds a few hundred thousand clones, 14% found once. The specimen was central memory CD4+ T cells from blood. These receptors came from a man between 25 and 39 years old in good health.

The table lists this clone with a count of one. The chain links TRBV15 to TRBJ2-4, with D possibly TRBD2 on 5 matching bases. Germline CDR1 and CDR2: LNHNV and YYDKDF (reference sequence). The CDR3 covers 16 residues. V lost 0 bases and J 0 bases, leaving 9 bases between the germline ends. CDR3 in amino acids: CATSRDLGGAKNIQYF. The CDR3, as DNA: TGTGCCACCAGCAGAGATTTAGGAGGAGCCAAAAACATTCAGTACTTC.

This clone was seen more than once but under ten times. V and J are TRBV6-6 and TRBJ2-7, with 8 bases aligning to TRBD1. The CDR3 contains 13 residues. The junction had 8 bases not matched to a gene; V was cut back by 8 bases and J by 5 bases. Germline assignment: CDR1 MNHNY and CDR2 SVGAGI (reference sequence). The CDR3 DNA reads as TGTGCCAGCCTGAACAGGGGGTCTAACGAGCAGTACGTC. This sequence encodes CASLNRGSNEQYV.

About this clone: The same CDR3 can be traced to other DNA sequences in this sample. The V call is TRBV6-1, the J call TRBJ1-2; D not resolved. V shed 2 bases and J shed 4 bases, with 5 bases lying between them. This CDR3 is built from 12 residues. Germline lookup yields CDR1 MNHNS and CDR2 SASEGT. The DNA of the CDR3 is TGTGCCAGCAGTGAAAGAGCCTATGGCTACACCTTC. This codes for CASSERAYGYTF.

Many counts were recorded for this clone. This chain joins TRBV18 and TRBJ1-2; D is undetermined. V was clipped by 3 bases and J by 7 bases, with 6 bases between them. CDR1 is KGHSH and CDR2 is LQKENI in the germline V gene. This CDR3 region has 11 residues. The CDR3 DNA is TGTGCCAGCTCACCGGACCGTGGCTACACCTTC. This translates into CASSPDRGYTF.

In this sample, this clone turned up a few times. This may stem from a read error, because a much larger clone lies one nucleotide away. The rearrangement joins TRBV30 to TRBJ1-2; 8 bases map to TRBD1. The CDR3 has 13 amino acids. The germline gives CDR1 GTSNPN, CDR2 SVGIG (reference sequence). Trimming took 3 bases from V and 7 from J; bases not matched to a gene: 7. CDR3 region: CAWSNQGASGYTF. Here the CDR3 DNA reads TGTGCCTGGAGCAACCAGGGGGCGTCTGGCTACACCTTC.

This rearrangement joins TRBV5-6 to TRBJ2-7, with D perhaps TRBD1 or TRBD2 (5 bases each). Trimming pared 2 bases from V and 2 bases from J, leaving 17 bases between. CDR3 length: 16 amino acids. Germline V gene lookup returns CDR1 SGHDT and CDR2 YYEEEE. CDR3: CASSLPGTGRAYEQYV. CDR3 coding DNA: TGTGCCAGCAGCTTACCAGGGACGGGACGGGCCTACGAGCAGTACGTC.

The rearrangement joins TRBV7-2 to TRBJ1-1, with TRBD1 matching over 11 bases. Germline CDR1 SGHTA, CDR2 FQGNSA. This CDR3 comprises 13 residues. The J segment lost 10 bases and the V segment lost 8 bases, leaving 9 bases of the junction unmatched. This chain's CDR3 is CASDYGQGAAAFF. Here the CDR3 DNA reads TGTGCCAGCGATTATGGACAGGGGGCGGCAGCTTTCTTT.

The genes are TRBV14 and TRBJ1-2; D gene unclear. Trimming removed 3 bases from V and 4 bases from J, with 15 bases in between. The germline gives CDR1 SGHDN, CDR2 FVKESK. The CDR3 totals 15 residues. The CDR3 DNA reads TGTGCCAGCAGCCACGGGGTCCCTTACCTCTATGGCTACACCTTC. Translation gives CASSHGVPYLYGYTF.

CDR3 protein: CASSLGPNNSPLHF. In nucleotides, the CDR3 is TGTGCCAGCAGCTTAGGACCGAATAATTCACCCCTCCACTTT. The V call is TRBV7-9, the J call TRBJ1-6; no reliable D call. CDR1 and CDR2 (germline): SEHNR, FQNEAQ (reference sequence). The CDR3 length is 14 residues. Trimming shortened V by 1 base and J by 5 bases, and 6 bases separated the two germline ends.

This chain connects TRBV6-5 to TRBJ1-2; TRBD1 matches at 7 bases. Unmatched junction bases numbered 4, after V lost 6 bases and J lost 0 bases. Germline assignment: CDR1 MNHEY and CDR2 SVGAGI. This CDR3 is 14 amino acids long. The CDR3 DNA reads as TGTGCCAGCAGAGACAGGGATACTAACTATGGCTACACCTTC. It yields the protein CASRDRDTNYGYTF.

This clone has just one count. This rearrangement joins TRBV7-2 to TRBJ2-2; D is ambiguous. This CDR3 contains 15 residues. Between the trimmed V and J ends, which lost 1 base and 5 bases, there was a span of 11 bases. Germline V gene sequence: CDR1 SGHTA, CDR2 FQGNSA. The CDR3 spells CASSLGGKQTGELFF. The CDR3 bases are TGTGCCAGCAGCTTAGGTGGGAAACAAACCGGGGAGCTGTTTTTT.

In its sample, this clone was seen a few times. The gene calls are TRBV5-1 and TRBJ2-2; TRBD1 might be the D (6 bases). V dropped 4 bases and J dropped 2 bases, with 12 bases sitting between them. In germline, CDR1 is SGHRS, CDR2 YFSETQ. This CDR3 is 15 amino acids long. CDR3 residues: CASSIGGRNTGELFF. The CDR3 DNA reads TGCGCCAGCAGCATAGGGGGTCGAAACACCGGGGAGCTGTTTTTT.

The gene calls are TRBV29-1 and TRBJ1-2; D gene unclear. CDR3 length: 12 residues. In germline, CDR1 is SQVTM, CDR2 ANQGSEA. V lost 5 bases and J lost 5, with 12 bases in between. DNA for the CDR3: TGCAGCGTTTCGGGGTCTAGTTATGGCTACACCTTC. Protein sequence: CSVSGSSYGYTF.

Remarks on this clone: Different DNA sequences within this sample yield the same CDR3. The chain combines TRBV4-3 with TRBJ1-5; no firm D call. V was shortened by 1 base and J by 4 bases, with 5 bases between the two germline ends. The CDR3 length is 13 residues. Germline loops: CDR1 LGHNA, CDR2 YSLEER. The CDR3 DNA is TGCGCCAGCAGCCAAGCCAGGAATCAGCCCCAGCATTTT. Residues: CASSQARNQPQHF.

The chain joins TRBV9 to TRBJ2-5; 9 bases agree with TRBD2. The CDR3 spans 17 residues. Germline V gene sequence: CDR1 SGDLS, CDR2 YYNGEE. Trimming at V came to 7 bases and at J to 5 bases, leaving 18 bases not matched to a gene. CDR3 nucleotides: TGTGCCAGCGTACCTTGGGGCGGGGGGGCCTATCAGGAGACCCAGTACTTC. This encodes CASVPWGGGAYQETQYF.

At least ten counts were recorded for this clone. This chain links TRBV27 with TRBJ2-1; 12 bases map to TRBD2. The germline V gene encodes CDR1 MNHEY and CDR2 SMNVEV (reference sequence). The junction had 3 bases not matched to a gene; V was cut back by 3 bases and J by 12 bases. The CDR3 is made up of 13 amino acids. The chain's CDR3 is CASSLTSGSRQFF. CDR3 DNA sequence: TGTGCCAGCAGTTTGACTAGCGGGAGTCGGCAGTTCTTC.

This sequence joins TRBV7-2 and TRBJ2-7; 8 nucleotides match TRBD2. From germline, CDR1 is SGHTA and CDR2 FQGNSA. Trimming took 2 bases from V and 7 from J; bases not matched to a gene: 7. The CDR3 has 14 residues. The CDR3 sequence: CASSLPSGLGEQYV. CDR3 bases: TGTGCCAGCAGCTTACCCTCGGGACTAGGTGAGCAGTACGTC.